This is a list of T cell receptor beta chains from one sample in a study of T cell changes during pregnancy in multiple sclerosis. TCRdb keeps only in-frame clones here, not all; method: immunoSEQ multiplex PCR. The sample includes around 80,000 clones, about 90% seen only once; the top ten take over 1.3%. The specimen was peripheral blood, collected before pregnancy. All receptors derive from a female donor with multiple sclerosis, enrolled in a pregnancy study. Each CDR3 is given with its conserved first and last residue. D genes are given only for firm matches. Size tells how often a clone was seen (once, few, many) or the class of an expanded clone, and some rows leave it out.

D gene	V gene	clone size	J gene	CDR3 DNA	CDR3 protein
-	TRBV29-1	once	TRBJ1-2	TGCAGCGTAGTAAACCCAAGTTTTGAGTATGGCTACACCTTC	CSVVNPSFEYGYTF
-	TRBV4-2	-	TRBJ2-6	TGTGCCAGCAGCCCCATATTGGAGGATCACAGCTCTGGGGCCAACGTCCTGACTTTC	CASSPILEDHSSGANVLTF
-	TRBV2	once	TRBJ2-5	TGTGCCACCCGACGGGAACAAGAGACCCAGTACTTC	CATRREQETQYF
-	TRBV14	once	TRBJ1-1	TGTGCCAGCAGCCGAGTCCAGGGTGCTGAAGCTTTCTTT	CASSRVQGAEAFF
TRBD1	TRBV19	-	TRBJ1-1	TGTGCCAGCCTTGGGAACAGGGGTTTTTCTTTCTTT	CASLGNRGFSFF
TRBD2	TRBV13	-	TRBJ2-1	TGTGCCAGCAGCCCAAGACTAGCGGGAGACAATGAGCAGTTCTTC	CASSPRLAGDNEQFF
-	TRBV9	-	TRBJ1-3	TGTGCCAGCAGCGTAGGAGAGGTTGGCTCTGGAAACACCATATATTTT	CASSVGEVGSGNTIYF
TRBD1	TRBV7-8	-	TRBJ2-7	TGTGCCAGCAACCCTAGTCGACAGGGTTCCTCCTACGAGCAGTACTTC	CASNPSRQGSSYEQYF
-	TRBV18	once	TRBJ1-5	TGTGCCAGCTCACCTCTGGGGCTGGGGGGGGTTAGCAATCAGCCCCAGCATTTT	CASSPLGLGGVSNQPQHF
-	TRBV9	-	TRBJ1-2	TGTGCCAGCAGCGCCCCGGGGGGTCAGGGGAATAACTATGGCTACACCTTC	CASSAPGGQGNNYGYTF
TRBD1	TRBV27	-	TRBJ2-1	TGTGCCAGCAGTCCAGGGACAGGGGGGTTCGATGAGCAGTTCTTC	CASSPGTGGFDEQFF
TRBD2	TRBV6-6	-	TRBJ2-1	TGTGCCAGCAGTTTACAGACTAGCGGGGGGGCTAGGGAGCAGTTCTTC	CASSLQTSGGAREQFF
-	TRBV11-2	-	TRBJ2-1	TGTGCCAGCAGCTTCGTGGAGAGGAATGAGCAGTTCTTC	CASSFVERNEQFF
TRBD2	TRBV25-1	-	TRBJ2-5	TGTGCCAGCAGGGGGGGAGGGCGAAGAGGGGAGACCCAGTACTTC	CASRGGGRRGETQYF
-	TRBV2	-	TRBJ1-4	TGTGCCAGCAGACCGCAGGGTCCAGCTAATGAAAAACTGTTTTTT	CASRPQGPANEKLFF
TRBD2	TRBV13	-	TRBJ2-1	TGTGCCAGCAGCCCCAGGGGCGGGGGGATAGATGAGCAGTTCTTC	CASSPRGGGIDEQFF
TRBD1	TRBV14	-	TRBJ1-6	TGTGCCAGCAGCCGCGGGACAGGAGCTCGTTCACCCCTCCACTTT	CASSRGTGARSPLHF